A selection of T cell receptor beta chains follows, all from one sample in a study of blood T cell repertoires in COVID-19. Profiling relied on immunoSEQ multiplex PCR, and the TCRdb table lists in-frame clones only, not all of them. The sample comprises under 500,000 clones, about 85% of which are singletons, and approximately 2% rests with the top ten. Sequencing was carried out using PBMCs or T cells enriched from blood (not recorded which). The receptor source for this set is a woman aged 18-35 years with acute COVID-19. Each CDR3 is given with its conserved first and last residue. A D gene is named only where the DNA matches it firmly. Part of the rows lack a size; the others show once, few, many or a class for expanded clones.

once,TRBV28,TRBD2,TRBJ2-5,CASSLAGEGQETQYF,TGTGCCAGCAGTTTAGCGGGAGAGGGCCAAGAGACCCAGTACTTC
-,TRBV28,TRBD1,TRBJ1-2,CASSLGSLTGDGGYTF,TGTGCCAGCAGCCTAGGGTCCCTTACAGGGGACGGTGGCTACACCTTC
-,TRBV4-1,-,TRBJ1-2,CASSQDVWSYGYTF,TGCGCCAGCAGCCAAGACGTCTGGAGCTATGGCTACACCTTC
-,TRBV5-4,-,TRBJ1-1,CASSLLTGTEAFF,TGTGCCAGCAGCTTGTTGACAGGCACTGAAGCTTTCTTT
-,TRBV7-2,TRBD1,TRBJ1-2,CASSPRQGVIYGYTF,TGTGCCAGCAGCCCCAGACAGGGAGTTATCTATGGCTACACCTTC
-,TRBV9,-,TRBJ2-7,CASSVGSGNEQYF,TGTGCCAGCAGCGTAGGGTCAGGGAACGAGCAGTACTTC
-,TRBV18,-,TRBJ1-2,CASSPGHNTNYGYTF,TGTGCCAGCTCCCCAGGACACAACACTAACTATGGCTACACCTTC
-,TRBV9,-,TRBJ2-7,CASSVGSSYEQYF,TGTGCCAGCAGCGTAGGTAGCTCCTACGAGCAGTACTTC
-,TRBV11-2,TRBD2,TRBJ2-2,CASGQRGENTGELFF,TGTGCCAGCGGACAGCGGGGGGAGAACACCGGGGAGCTGTTTTTT
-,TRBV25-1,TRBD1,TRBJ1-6,CASSESTGENSPLHF,TGTGCCAGCAGTGAATCGACAGGGGAAAATTCACCCCTCCACTTT
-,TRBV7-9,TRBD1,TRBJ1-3,CASSPGTGQGNTIYF,TGTGCCAGCAGCCCGGGGACAGGGCAAGGAAACACCATATATTTT
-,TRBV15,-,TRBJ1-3,CATSVDSLSGNTIYF,TGTGCCACCAGCGTGGACAGTCTGTCTGGAAACACCATATATTTT
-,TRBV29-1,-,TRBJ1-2,CSVEGRGYGYTF,TGCAGCGTTGAGGGAAGGGGTTATGGCTACACCTTC
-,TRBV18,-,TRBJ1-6,CASSPTWDTNSPLHF,TGTGCCAGCTCACCGACTTGGGACACGAATTCACCCCTCCACTTT
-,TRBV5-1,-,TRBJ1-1,CASSQYQGSTEAFF,TGCGCCAGCAGCCAATATCAGGGTAGCACTGAAGCTTTCTTT
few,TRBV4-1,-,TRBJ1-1,CASSPSGVGGTEAFF,TGCGCCAGCAGCCCCTCAGGGGTTGGGGGCACTGAAGCTTTCTTT
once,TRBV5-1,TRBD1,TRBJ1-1,CASSFEGAGTEAFF,TGCGCCAGCAGCTTTGAGGGGGCGGGCACTGAAGCTTTCTTT
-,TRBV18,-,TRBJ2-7,CASSPPLTEAAYEQYF,TGTGCCAGCTCACCTCCCTTGACTGAAGCCGCCTACGAGCAGTACTTC
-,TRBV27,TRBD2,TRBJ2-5,CASSLLPSGVETQYF,TGTGCCAGCAGTTTATTACCCAGCGGGGTGGAGACCCAGTACTTC
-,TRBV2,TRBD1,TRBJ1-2,CASYRDRGEYGYTF,TGTGCCAGCTACCGGGACAGGGGAGAATATGGCTACACCTTC
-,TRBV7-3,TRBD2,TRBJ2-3,CASSLGGATDTQYF,TGTGCCAGCAGCCTCGGGGGGGCAACAGATACGCAGTATTTT
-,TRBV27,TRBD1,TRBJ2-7,CAIDRGLGEQYF,TGTGCCATCGACAGGGGGCTAGGGGAGCAGTACTTC
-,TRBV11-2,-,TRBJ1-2,CASSPFWPQGNNYGYTF,TGTGCCAGCAGCCCCTTTTGGCCTCAGGGGAACAACTATGGCTACACCTTC
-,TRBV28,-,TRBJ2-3,CASIGTIKDTQYF,TGTGCCAGCATAGGAACTATAAAAGATACGCAGTATTTT
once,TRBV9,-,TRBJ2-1,CASSRSSYNEQFF,TGTGCCAGCAGTCGGAGCTCCTACAATGAGCAGTTCTTC
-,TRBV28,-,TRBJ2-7,CASSLPGLPYEQYF,TGTGCCAGCAGTTTGCCAGGGTTGCCCTACGAGCAGTACTTC
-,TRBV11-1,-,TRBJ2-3,CASSLIRGLSTDTQYF,TGTGCCAGCAGCTTAATCCGCGGGCTAAGCACAGATACGCAGTATTTT
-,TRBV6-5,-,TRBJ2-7,CASRARTDSYEQYF,TGTGCCAGCCGGGCCAGGACAGACTCCTACGAGCAGTACTTC
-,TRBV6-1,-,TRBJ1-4,CASSEALSVFNEKLFF,TGTGCCAGCAGTGAAGCGCTCTCGGTCTTTAATGAAAAACTGTTTTTT
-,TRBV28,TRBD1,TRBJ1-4,CASRRTGGEKLFF,TGTGCCAGCAGAAGGACAGGGGGGGAAAAACTGTTTTTT
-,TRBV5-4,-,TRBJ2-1,CASSLASAVNEQFF,TGTGCCAGCAGCTTGGCCAGCGCAGTCAATGAGCAGTTCTTC
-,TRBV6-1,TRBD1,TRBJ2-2,CASSDGTGVGTGELFF,TGTGCCAGCAGTGACGGGACAGGGGTCGGGACCGGGGAGCTGTTTTTT
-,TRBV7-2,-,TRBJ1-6,CASSLQQGANSPLHF,TGTGCCAGCAGCTTACAACAAGGGGCGAATTCACCCCTCCACTTT
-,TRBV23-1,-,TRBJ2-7,CASSQDRFAYEQYF,TGCGCCAGCAGTCAAGACAGGTTCGCCTACGAGCAGTACTTC
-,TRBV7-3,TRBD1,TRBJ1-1,CASSSGTGGYTEAFF,TGTGCCAGCAGCTCAGGGACAGGGGGGTACACTGAAGCTTTCTTT
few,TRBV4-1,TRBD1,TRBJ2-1,CASSPQPGQGYEQFF,TGCGCCAGCAGCCCCCAACCGGGACAGGGCTATGAGCAGTTCTTC
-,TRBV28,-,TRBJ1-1,CASSLKPGLNTEAFF,TGTGCCAGCAGTTTAAAACCGGGGTTGAACACTGAAGCTTTCTTT
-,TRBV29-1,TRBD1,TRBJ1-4,CSVGGRRNEKLFF,TGCAGCGTAGGGGGCCGGAGAAATGAAAAACTGTTTTTT
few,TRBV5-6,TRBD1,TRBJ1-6,CASSNGQGHNSPLHF,TGTGCCAGCAGCAACGGACAGGGTCACAATTCACCCCTCCACTTT
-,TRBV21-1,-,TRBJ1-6,CASTPDRGWLYSPLHF,TGTGCCAGCACCCCCGACAGGGGCTGGCTTTATTCACCCCTCCACTTT
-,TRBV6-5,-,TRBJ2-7,CASSYSSPRVVYEQYF,TGTGCCAGCAGTTACTCGAGCCCTAGAGTGGTCTACGAGCAGTACTTC